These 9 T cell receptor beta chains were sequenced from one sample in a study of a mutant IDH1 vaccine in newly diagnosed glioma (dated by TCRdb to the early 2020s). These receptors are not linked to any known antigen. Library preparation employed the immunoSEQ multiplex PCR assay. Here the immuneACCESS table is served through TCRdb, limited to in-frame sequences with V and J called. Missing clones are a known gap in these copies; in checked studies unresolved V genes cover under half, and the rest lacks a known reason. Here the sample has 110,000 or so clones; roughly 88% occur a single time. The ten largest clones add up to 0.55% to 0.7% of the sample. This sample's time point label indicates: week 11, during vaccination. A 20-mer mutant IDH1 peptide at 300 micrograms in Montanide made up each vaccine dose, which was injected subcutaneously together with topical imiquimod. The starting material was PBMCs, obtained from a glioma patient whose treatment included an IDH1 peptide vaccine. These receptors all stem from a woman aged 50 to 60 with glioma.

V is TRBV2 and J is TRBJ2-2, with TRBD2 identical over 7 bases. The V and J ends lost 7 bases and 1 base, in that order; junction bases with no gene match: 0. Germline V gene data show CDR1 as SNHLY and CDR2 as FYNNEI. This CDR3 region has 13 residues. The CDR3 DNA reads TGTGCCAGCACGGGGGGGAACACCGGGGAGCTGTTTTTT. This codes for CASTGGNTGELFF.

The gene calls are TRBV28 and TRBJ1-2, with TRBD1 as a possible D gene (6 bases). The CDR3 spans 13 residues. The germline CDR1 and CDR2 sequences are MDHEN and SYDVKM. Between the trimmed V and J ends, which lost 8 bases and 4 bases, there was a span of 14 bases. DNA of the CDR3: TGTGCCAGCCGCCACAGGGCCCCCTATGGCTACACCTTC. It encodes CASRHRAPYGYTF.

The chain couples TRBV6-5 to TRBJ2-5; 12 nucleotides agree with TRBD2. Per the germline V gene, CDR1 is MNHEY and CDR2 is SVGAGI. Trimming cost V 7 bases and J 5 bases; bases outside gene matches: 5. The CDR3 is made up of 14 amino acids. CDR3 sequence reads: CASNLAGGQETQYF. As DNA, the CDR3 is TGTGCCAGCAACCTAGCGGGAGGGCAGGAGACCCAGTACTTC.

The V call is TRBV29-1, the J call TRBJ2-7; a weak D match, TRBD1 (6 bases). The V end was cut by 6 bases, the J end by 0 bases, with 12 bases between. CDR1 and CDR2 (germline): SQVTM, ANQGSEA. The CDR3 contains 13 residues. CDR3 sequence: CSVTDRFSYEQYF. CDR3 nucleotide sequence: TGCAGCGTCACCGACAGGTTCTCCTACGAGCAGTACTTC.

DNA for the CDR3: TGTGCCAGCAGTGAGTTCTCGGACACAGATACGCAGTATTTT. Encoded protein: CASSEFSDTDTQYF. The rearrangement joins TRBV25-1 to TRBJ2-3; D unclear. Germline V CDR1 and CDR2: MGHDK, SYGVNS. CDR3 length: 14 residues. Trimming pared 3 bases from V and 2 bases from J, leaving 9 bases between.

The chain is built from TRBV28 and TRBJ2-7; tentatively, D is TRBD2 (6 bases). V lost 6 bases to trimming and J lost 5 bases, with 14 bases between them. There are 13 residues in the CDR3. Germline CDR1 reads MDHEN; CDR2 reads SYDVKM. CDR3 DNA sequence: TGTGCCAGCAGCACCATTAGCGGAGACGAGCAGTACTTC. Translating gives CASSTISGDEQYF.

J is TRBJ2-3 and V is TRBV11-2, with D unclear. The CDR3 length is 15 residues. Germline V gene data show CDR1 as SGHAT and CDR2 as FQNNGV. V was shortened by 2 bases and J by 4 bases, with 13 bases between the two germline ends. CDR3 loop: CASSLLVNVADTQYF. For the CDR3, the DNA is TGTGCCAGCAGCTTATTAGTCAATGTAGCAGATACGCAGTATTTT.

This CDR3 is CASRGDREQGYTF. The CDR3 coding sequence is TGTGCCAGCAGAGGTGACAGGGAGCAGGGCTACACCTTC. This sequence joins TRBV6-6 and TRBJ1-2, with 7 bases lining up with TRBD1. Germline V gene lookup returns CDR1 MNHNY and CDR2 SVGAGI (reference sequence). This CDR3 region has 13 residues. V was pared by 6 bases and J by 8 bases, with 9 bases of the junction left unmatched.

The CDR3 protein is CASSDRDSHDTQYF. For the CDR3, the DNA is TGTGCCAGCAGCGACCGGGACTCTCACGATACGCAGTATTTT. The rearrangement links TRBV9 to TRBJ2-3, with a tentative D call TRBD2 (6 bases). CDR3 length: 14 residues. The germline V gene encodes CDR1 SGDLS and CDR2 YYNGEE. Trimming left V 3 bases short and J 6 bases short, with 14 bases between. Drawing the rest from reference TRBV9 and TRBJ2-3, the complete variable domain is DSGVTQTPKHLITATGQRVTLRCSPRSGDLSVYWYQQSLDQGLQFLIQYYNGEERAKGNILERFSAQQFPDLHSELNLSSLELGDSALYFCASSDRDSHDTQYFGPGTRLTVL.